This TCR beta chain stems from a study of blood T cell repertoires in COVID-19 (dated by TCRdb to 2018 to 2020). About the study as a whole: The collaborator samples originated in the United States, Italy and Spain and spanned the acute and convalescent phases of COVID-19. Where HLA class I and class II types were available, the types were taken from metadata supplied by the sample provider, not from assay-based typing. The samples were drawn from the first 160 participants of the ongoing ImmuneRACE study and from over a thousand subjects provided by 6 global collaborators. The dataset comprised deeply sampled blood TCRbeta repertoires from subjects exposed to, actively infected with, or recovered from COVID-19. The repertoires were released in a freely available public database meant as a resource for research on the immune response to SARS-CoV-2. A de-identified subject ID, COVID-19 status, age in years and sex were almost always included in the sample metadata. The prospective study material was composed of cDNA or gDNA derived from T cells, B-cell-depleted T cells, or PBMCs. Overall study results and their limits: The quantity of clinical and demographic metadata differed by source and by participant and was supplied without curation.

A remark on this clone: Its antigen target is currently unknown. No much larger clonotype is one base removed from it; base qualities were not supplied.

Participants in the prospective study were aged roughly 18 to 95 years, lived in about two dozen United States geographic areas, and enrolled through a virtual design. In the prospective study, cohorts were assigned on the basis of participant-reported clinical history obtained from a screening survey and a study questionnaire. Recovered participants in ImmuneRACE Cohort 3 were defined as having two consecutive negative NP/OP PCR tests, clearance from a healthcare professional, or resolution of symptoms. Mobile phlebotomists in the prospective study collected whole blood, serum and a nasopharyngeal or oropharyngeal swab from every participant. Over a roughly 2-month period, participants in the prospective study had the option of providing additional blood draws and questionnaires. Before DNA extraction, blood samples from the prospective study were shipped at room temperature or frozen. V and J are truncated by 0 bases and 0 bases respectively, leaving an intervening sequence of 9 bases. The CDR3 spans 16 residues, from the cysteine through the phenylalanine. The kept DNA is CDR3 alone, 48 bases in frame from the first base. Based on the germline V gene, the CDR1 and CDR2 sequences are LGHNA and YSLEER.

The immunoSEQ Assay, a bias-controlled multiplex PCR, was used to amplify TCRbeta CDR3 regions from genomic DNA. Regarding the original processing steps: The number of nucleated cells in each sample was estimated from the amplification of reference gene primers within the assay. To quantify the absolute abundance of each unique TCRbeta CDR3 rearrangement, sequence reads were collapsed and filtered. For each sample, productive Simpson clonality was calculated as the square root of Simpson's diversity index across productive rearrangements. TCRdb took this table from immuneACCESS and kept in-frame rearrangements with V and J called. Such tables lack part of the clones; where checked against another copy, unresolved V genes explain under half of the gap, and the rest is unexplained. V and J calls and clone size are copied from that table; D and trimming were computed from the DNA. The sample profile shows 250,000 to 350,000 clones; roughly 89% of them were found once. 6% of the sample goes to the ten largest clones.

The receptor chain draws on TRBV4-3 and TRBJ1-3, with the D gene too uncertain to name. The sequencing sample was made of PBMCs or T cells enriched from blood (not recorded which). This TCR came from a middle-aged woman who had recovered from COVID-19. The CDR3 protein is CASSQEPGRSGNTIYF. In nucleotides, the sequence is TGCGCCAGCAGCCAAGAACCAGGCCGCTCTGGAAACACCATATATTTT.